Given below is one T cell receptor (beta chain) in context. Clones were sequenced by immunoSEQ multiplex PCR, and TCRdb holds only the in-frame ones, with some missing. The sample contains roughly 150,000 clones, roughly 80% of which appear only once. CDR1 and CDR2 from the germline V gene are MNHEY and SMNVEV (reference sequence). CDR3 length: 15 amino acids. Trimming removed 6 bases at V and 4 bases at J, with 18 bases between. This specimen belongs to a study of T cell responses to AZD1222 COVID-19 vaccine. The receptor was isolated from an adult in good health. This rearrangement joins TRBV27 to TRBJ2-5, with D possibly matching TRBD2 (6 bases). The material was peripheral blood, obtained on day 0 of AZD1222 vaccination. The chain's CDR3 is CASSLSFLGGETQYF. CDR3 coding DNA: TGTGCCAGCAGCCTTAGTTTTTTGGGGGGAGAGACCCAGTACTTC.